This TCR beta chain was sequenced in a study of read filtering for tumor transcriptome and immune sequencing. Study summary: Per sample, TCR-region reads ranged about 4 to 11 million by IR-seq, roughly 80 to 1273 by RNA-seq. Broader study findings: Even smaller IR-seq throughput identified most shared clonotypes.

This library used roughly 370 ng RNA and molecular barcoded adaptors spanning alpha/delta and beta/gamma chains. TCRdb re-called the reads through MiXCR, storing one row per CDR3 protein. In the table there are about 130,000 distinct CDR3 sequences, 10% to 15% of which are singletons. This clonotype was seen repeatedly, ten times or more. What it binds is not known. The junction and the germline gene differ at one end; a read error may be behind it. This CDR3 contains 14 residues. The genes are TRBV12-3 or TRBV12-4 and TRBJ1-6; D gene uncertain. The clonotype was recovered from a donor aged 40 or over with multiple myeloma. Sample: a population of CD138-negative cells sorted from bone marrow. This CDR3 is CASKGSSYNSLLHF. The CDR3 DNA reads as TGTGCCAGCAAAGGGAGCTCCTATAATTCACTCCTCCACTTT.